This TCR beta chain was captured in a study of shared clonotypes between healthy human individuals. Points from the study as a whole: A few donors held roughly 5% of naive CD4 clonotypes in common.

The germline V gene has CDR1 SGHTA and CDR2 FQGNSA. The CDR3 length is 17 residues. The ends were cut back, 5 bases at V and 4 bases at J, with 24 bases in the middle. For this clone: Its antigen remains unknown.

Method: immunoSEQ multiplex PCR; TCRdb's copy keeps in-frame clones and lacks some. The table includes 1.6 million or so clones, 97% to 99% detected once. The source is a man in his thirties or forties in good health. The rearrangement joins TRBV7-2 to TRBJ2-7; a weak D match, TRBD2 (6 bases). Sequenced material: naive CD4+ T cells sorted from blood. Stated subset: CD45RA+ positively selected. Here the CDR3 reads CASSRNPSLADGYEQYF. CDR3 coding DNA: TGTGCCAGCAGCAGAAACCCCTCACTAGCTGATGGGTACGAGCAGTACTTC.